This T cell receptor (beta chain) comes out of a study of shared clonotypes between healthy human individuals. Trimming removed 0 bases at V and 1 base at J, with 12 bases between. CDR1 LNHNV and CDR2 YYDKDF come from the germline V gene (reference sequence). The CDR3 extends over 16 amino acids. Naive CD8 cells lacked CD45RO, underwent positive selection for CCR7 and left out terminally differentiated effector memory CD45RA+ cells. Assay used: immunoSEQ multiplex PCR; TCRdb lists only in-frame clones, some missing. The sample consists of almost 700,000 clones, 90% to 95% of them appearing once. The receptor was isolated from a man younger than 45 in good health. The sample taken for sequencing was naive CD8+ T cells sorted from blood. V and J are TRBV15 and TRBJ1-1; D is undetermined. The CDR3 is CATSREGDLTNTEAFF. DNA for the CDR3: TGTGCCACCAGCAGAGAGGGCGACCTCACGAACACTGAAGCTTTCTTT.